The 31 T cell receptor beta chains reported below all come from one sample, sequenced in a study of blood T cell repertoires in COVID-19. Data came from immunoSEQ multiplex PCR; TCRdb stores just in-frame clones and leaves some out. The sample gives 110,000 or so clones, about 84% of which show up once; approximately 1.5% is in the top ten. Sequences were obtained from peripheral blood. The receptor source for this set is a middle-aged man with acute or convalescent COVID-19.

The chain carries TRBV11-2 and TRBJ1-5, with D possibly TRBD1 on 6 matching bases. The germline V gene has CDR1 SGHAT and CDR2 FQNNGV. Between the trimmed V and J ends, which lost 5 bases and 5 bases, there was a span of 10 bases. The CDR3 sequence is 13 residues long. CDR3 region: CASSTRQDQPQHF. The DNA of the CDR3 is TGTGCCAGCAGCACTCGACAGGATCAGCCCCAGCATTTT.

The chain couples TRBV6-5 to TRBJ1-6; 7 bases line up with TRBD1. The germline V gene has CDR1 MNHEY and CDR2 SVGAGI. The V gene end was trimmed by 6 bases and the J gene end by 9 bases; junction bases not matched to a gene: 8. The CDR3 consists of 14 residues. The CDR3 spells CASRRTGERSPLHF. CDR3 nucleotides: TGTGCCAGCAGGAGAACAGGGGAGCGTTCACCCCTCCACTTT.

This clone was counted once. This rearrangement joins TRBV5-3 to TRBJ2-1; a possible D gene is TRBD1 (7 bases). TRBV5-3 is an ORF, and what it does is uncertain. V was pared by 1 base and J by 5 bases, with 31 bases between. The CDR3 contains 21 residues. CDR3 nucleotides: TGTGCCAGAAGCTTGAAGGGGATCACACCACCTCAGGGGGGCCCGGACAATGAGCAGTTCTTC. Residues: CARSLKGITPPQGGPDNEQFF.

The table lists this clone with a few counts. The chain has TRBV28 and TRBJ1-5; a weak D match, TRBD1 (5 bases). Looked up from germline, CDR1 is MDHEN and CDR2 is SYDVKM. V lost 4 bases, J lost 3 bases, and 13 bases lay in between. The CDR3 runs to 15 residues. Here the CDR3 reads CASSSMSGYNQPQHF. The DNA for the CDR3 is TGTGCCAGCAGTTCGATGTCAGGGTACAATCAGCCCCAGCATTTT.

CDR3 DNA: TGTGCCAGCAGTTTAAGACAGGGCAATTCACCCCTCCACTTT. Amino acid sequence: CASSLRQGNSPLHF. The V call is TRBV27, the J call TRBJ1-6, with 7 bases identical to TRBD1. The trim removed 2 bases at V and 7 bases at J, leaving 2 bases unmatched. Per the germline V gene, CDR1 is MNHEY and CDR2 is SMNVEV (reference sequence). The CDR3 consists of 14 residues.

The chain employs TRBV7-9 and TRBJ1-6, with D perhaps matching TRBD1 (5 bases). Germline V gene sequence: CDR1 SEHNR, CDR2 FQNEAQ (reference sequence). The CDR3 length is 15 residues. The V gene lost 1 base and the J gene lost 2 bases, with 6 bases spanning the gap. CDR3 sequence: CASSLEGAYNSPLHF. In DNA, the CDR3 is TGTGCCAGCAGCTTAGAAGGGGCCTATAATTCACCCCTCCACTTT.

This chain links TRBV5-6 with TRBJ1-5; possibly TRBD1 for D (6 bases). The length of the CDR3 is 15 residues. Germline CDR1 and CDR2: SGHDT and YYEEEE. V was cut by 3 bases and J by 4 bases, with 14 bases left in between. The CDR3 reads CASSWGQTRNQPQHF. DNA of the CDR3: TGTGCCAGCAGCTGGGGGCAGACAAGAAATCAGCCCCAGCATTTT.

This chain connects TRBV5-1 to TRBJ2-3; 7 nucleotides match TRBD1. The germline V gene encodes CDR1 SGHRS and CDR2 YFSETQ. The CDR3 covers 14 residues. The ends lost 0 bases at V and 5 bases at J; junction bases unmatched: 3. CDR3 sequence (DNA): TGCGCCAGCAGCTTGGGGCCAGGGGGAGATACGCAGTATTTT. Translated: CASSLGPGGDTQYF.

The V gene is TRBV3-1 (or the pseudogene TRBV3-2), the J gene TRBJ2-6; D gene ambiguous. The V end was cut by 8 bases, the J end by 0 bases, with 11 bases between. The CDR3 contains 15 residues. The germline gives CDR1 LGHDT, CDR2 YNNKEL (reference sequence). The CDR3 loop reads CASSNLGSGANVLTF. The CDR3 nucleotides read TGTGCCAGCTCTAACCTTGGCTCTGGGGCCAACGTCCTGACTTTC.

This chain joins TRBV28 and TRBJ1-1; D is uncertain. V dropped 6 bases and J dropped 4 bases, with 12 bases sitting between them. CDR1 is MDHEN and CDR2 is SYDVKM in the germline V gene. The CDR3 spans 13 residues. CDR3 in DNA: TGTGCCAGCAGCAACTTCTATGGCACTGAAGCTTTCTTT. Residues: CASSNFYGTEAFF.

This chain connects TRBV19 to TRBJ1-5; 8 bases are shared with TRBD1. Germline CDR1 reads LNHDA; CDR2 reads SQIVND (reference sequence). The V gene end was trimmed by 5 bases and the J gene end by 3 bases; junction bases not matched to a gene: 15. This CDR3 contains 18 residues. CDR3: CASSRTGRELGLNQPQHF. CDR3 sequence (DNA): TGTGCCAGTAGTCGGACAGGGCGGGAGTTGGGCCTCAATCAGCCCCAGCATTTT.

This chain joins TRBV7-9 and TRBJ1-4; D is possibly TRBD1 (6 bases). V lost 5 bases, J lost 3 bases, and 10 bases lay in between. There are 14 residues in the CDR3. CDR1 is SEHNR, CDR2 FQNEAQ, per germline (reference sequence). The CDR3 sequence: CASSPGAANEKLFF. CDR3 nucleotide sequence: TGTGCCAGCAGCCCAGGGGCGGCTAATGAAAAACTGTTTTTT.

The V call is TRBV7-9, the J call TRBJ2-1; 8 bases line up with TRBD2. Germline V gives CDR1 SEHNR, CDR2 FQNEAQ (reference sequence). The CDR3 sequence is 17 residues long. The ends lost 4 bases at V and 4 bases at J; junction bases unmatched: 12. The CDR3 loop reads CASSSSTRGGRYNEQFF. The CDR3 bases are TGTGCCAGCAGCTCCTCCACCCGGGGGGGCCGGTACAATGAGCAGTTCTTC.

The chain carries TRBV7-2 and TRBJ2-3; 9 nucleotides align to TRBD1. The V gene end was trimmed by 0 bases and the J gene end by 6 bases; junction bases not matched to a gene: 16. Germline V gene sequence: CDR1 SGHTA, CDR2 FQGNSA. The CDR3 consists of 19 residues. The CDR3 region has the DNA TGTGCCAGCAGCTTAGCCCCGGGAAGAACAGGGGGCAATTCTGATACGCAGTATTTT. Amino acid sequence: CASSLAPGRTGGNSDTQYF.

J is TRBJ1-1 and V is TRBV5-1, with TRBD1 matching over 8 bases. J was trimmed by 1 base and V by 4 bases; bases with no gene match: 3. Germline V gene lookup returns CDR1 SGHRS and CDR2 YFSETQ. This CDR3 comprises 14 residues. The DNA of the CDR3 is TGCGCCAGCAGCGTTGGACAGGGGAACACTGAAGCTTTCTTT. Its translation: CASSVGQGNTEAFF.

This chain connects TRBV6-6 to TRBJ1-2; a weak D match, TRBD1 (6 bases). CDR1 is MNHNY, CDR2 SVGAGI, per germline (reference sequence). The CDR3 loop spans 14 amino acids. With 0 bases removed from V and 8 bases from J, the gap between germline ends came to 13 bases. The CDR3 is CASSYSTGPDGYTF. The CDR3 DNA reads TGTGCCAGCAGTTACTCGACAGGACCGGACGGCTACACCTTC.

This chain joins TRBV6-1 and TRBJ2-3; D is ambiguous. Germline V gene data show CDR1 as MNHNS and CDR2 as SASEGT. The length of the CDR3 is 15 residues. Trimming took off 3 bases at V and 0 bases at J, with 10 bases between the two ends. The CDR3 is CASSDTPRSTDTQYF. The CDR3 DNA follows: TGTGCCAGCAGTGATACGCCCAGGAGCACAGATACGCAGTATTTT.

This sequence joins TRBV2 and TRBJ1-5, with D unresolved. The CDR3 runs to 14 residues. Trimming pared 1 base from V and 4 bases from J, leaving 8 bases between. CDR1 SNHLY and CDR2 FYNNEI come from the germline V gene. CDR3 loop: CASSEDGANQPQHF. CDR3 coding DNA: TGTGCCAGCAGTGAAGACGGAGCTAATCAGCCCCAGCATTTT.

This chain joins TRBV6-1 and TRBJ1-3; D not certain. Germline V gives CDR1 MNHNS, CDR2 SASEGT. The CDR3 is 16 residues long. The V end was cut by 4 bases, the J end by 0 bases, with 13 bases between. The CDR3 bases are TGTGCCAGCAGTGCCGAGGGTCCATACTCTGGAAACACCATATATTTT. It specifies CASSAEGPYSGNTIYF.

This clone was seen only a few times. The genes are TRBV18 and TRBJ1-6; TRBD1 matches at 7 bases. The ends lost 4 bases at V and 7 bases at J; junction bases unmatched: 7. Per the germline V gene, CDR1 is KGHSH and CDR2 is LQKENI. The CDR3 totals 15 residues. The chain's CDR3 is CASSLTGDKNSPLHF. CDR3 DNA: TGTGCCAGCTCACTCACAGGGGATAAGAATTCACCCCTCCACTTT.

This sequence joins TRBV27 and TRBJ2-2, with D uncertain. Germline V lookup: CDR1 MNHEY, CDR2 SMNVEV (reference sequence). The V end was cut by 0 bases, the J end by 10 bases, with 12 bases between. CDR3 length equals 14 residues. This CDR3 reads CASSLSLAHTELFF. The CDR3 DNA sequence: TGTGCCAGCAGTTTATCCCTTGCCCACACGGAGCTGTTTTTT.

V is TRBV3-1 (or the pseudogene TRBV3-2) and J is TRBJ2-3, with 8 bases fitting TRBD1. V lost 2 bases, J lost 4 bases, and 11 bases stayed unmatched. There are 17 residues in the CDR3. Germline-derived CDR1 and CDR2 are LGHDT and YNNKEL (reference sequence). DNA of the CDR3: TGTGCCAGCAGCCAAAGGTTCGGACAGGGATTATCAGATACGCAGTATTTT. The encoded protein is CASSQRFGQGLSDTQYF.

CDR3 in DNA: TGCGCCAGCAGCCCCAGGGTTCACTCTGGGGCCAACGTCCTGACTTTC. Protein product: CASSPRVHSGANVLTF. The chain couples TRBV5-1 to TRBJ2-6; perhaps TRBD1 as D (5 bases). CDR1 SGHRS and CDR2 YFSETQ come from the germline V gene. V was trimmed by 4 bases and J by 0 bases, leaving 11 bases between them. The CDR3 contains 16 residues. The full variable domain, completed using reference TRBV5-1 and TRBJ2-6, is KAGVTQTPRYLIKTRGQQVTLSCSPISGHRSVSWYQQTPGQGLQFLFEYFSETQRNKGNFPGRFSGRQFSNSRSEMNVSTLELGDSALYLCASSPRVHSGANVLTFGAGSRLTVL.

This clone appeared once. The chain carries TRBV29-1 and TRBJ1-2; 7 bases match TRBD1. This CDR3 is 13 amino acids long. Germline CDR1 and CDR2: SQVTM and ANQGSEA. The ends lost 1 base at V and 7 bases at J; junction bases unmatched: 6. This CDR3 reads CSVEARDSGGYTF. DNA of the CDR3: TGCAGCGTTGAAGCCCGGGACAGTGGTGGCTACACCTTC. Full variable domain (missing parts from reference TRBV29-1 and TRBJ1-2): SAVISQKPSRDICQRGTSLTIQCQVDSQVTMMFWYRQQPGQSLTLIATANQGSEATYESGFVIDKFPISRPNLTFSTLTVSNMSPEDSSIYLCSVEARDSGGYTFGSGTRLTVV.

V is TRBV5-1 and J is TRBJ1-4, with TRBD1 matching 10 bases. Germline CDR1 and CDR2: SGHRS and YFSETQ. The CDR3 length is 14 residues. V was pared by 4 bases and J by 7 bases, with 4 bases of the junction left unmatched. CDR3 coding DNA: TGCGCCAGCAGCAGGGACAGGGGATCTGAAAAACTGTTTTTT. This encodes CASSRDRGSEKLFF.

This clone has only a few counts. The J gene is TRBJ1-2, the V gene TRBV5-1; D is ambiguous. This CDR3 is built from 12 residues. Germline assignment: CDR1 SGHRS and CDR2 YFSETQ. V dropped 0 bases and J dropped 5 bases, with 5 bases sitting between them. CDR3: CASSLAGYGYTF. In DNA, the CDR3 is TGCGCCAGCAGCTTGGCGGGTTATGGCTACACCTTC.

This clone was seen only once. The chain joins TRBV14 to TRBJ1-1, with no clear D. There are 13 residues in the CDR3. The germline V gene encodes CDR1 SGHDN and CDR2 FVKESK. Deletions cut 3 bases from V and 8 bases from J, with 13 bases between. The CDR3 sequence is CASSQSGFREAFF. Written as DNA, the CDR3 is TGTGCCAGCAGCCAGTCGGGGTTTAGGGAAGCTTTCTTT.

The chain links TRBV5-1 to TRBJ2-3; 8 bases line up with TRBD2. Per the germline V gene, CDR1 is SGHRS and CDR2 is YFSETQ. The CDR3 extends over 13 amino acids. Losses at the gene ends were 2 bases for V and 8 bases for J; bases not matched to a gene: 4. CDR3 sequence reads: CASSLGSGTTQYF. DNA of the CDR3: TGCGCCAGCAGCTTAGGTAGCGGGACTACGCAGTATTTT. The whole variable domain, filled in from reference TRBV5-1 and TRBJ2-3, reads KAGVTQTPRYLIKTRGQQVTLSCSPISGHRSVSWYQQTPGQGLQFLFEYFSETQRNKGNFPGRFSGRQFSNSRSEMNVSTLELGDSALYLCASSLGSGTTQYFGPGTRLTVL.

V gene TRBV5-1 combines with J gene TRBJ1-5, with TRBD1 identical over 8 bases. The germline gives CDR1 SGHRS, CDR2 YFSETQ. After removal of 6 bases from V and 0 bases from J, the junction contained 8 bases not matched to a gene. CDR3 length: 16 residues. The CDR3 loop is CASKPGTGNSNQPQHF. The CDR3 region has the DNA TGCGCCAGCAAACCTGGGACAGGTAATAGCAATCAGCCCCAGCATTTT.

The J gene is TRBJ2-2, the V gene TRBV7-2; 8 bases are a match to TRBD2. The junction had 11 bases not matched to a gene; V was cut back by 6 bases and J by 8 bases. The CDR3 spans 15 residues. Germline-derived CDR1 and CDR2 are SGHTA and FQGNSA. CDR3 in DNA: TGTGCCAGCAGAGCCGGGACTAGAAATTCGGGGGAGCTGTTTTTT. Residues: CASRAGTRNSGELFF. Based on the CDR3 plus reference TRBV7-2 and TRBJ2-2, the full variable domain is GAGVSQSPSNKVTEKGKDVELRCDPISGHTALYWYRQSLGQGLEFLIYFQGNSAPDKSGLPSDRFSAERTGGSVSTLTIQRTQQEDSAVYLCASRAGTRNSGELFFGEGSRLTVL.

By share, this clone counts as medium-sized. The V and J genes are TRBV19 and TRBJ2-2; a possible D gene is TRBD1 (5 bases). The V end lost 7 bases, the J end lost 4 bases, and 13 bases lay between the germline ends. CDR3 length: 14 residues. Germline lookup yields CDR1 LNHDA and CDR2 SQIVND (reference sequence). The DNA of the CDR3 is TGTGCCAGTACCCTAAAGGGGCTCACCGGGGAGCTGTTTTTT. Translating gives CASTLKGLTGELFF.